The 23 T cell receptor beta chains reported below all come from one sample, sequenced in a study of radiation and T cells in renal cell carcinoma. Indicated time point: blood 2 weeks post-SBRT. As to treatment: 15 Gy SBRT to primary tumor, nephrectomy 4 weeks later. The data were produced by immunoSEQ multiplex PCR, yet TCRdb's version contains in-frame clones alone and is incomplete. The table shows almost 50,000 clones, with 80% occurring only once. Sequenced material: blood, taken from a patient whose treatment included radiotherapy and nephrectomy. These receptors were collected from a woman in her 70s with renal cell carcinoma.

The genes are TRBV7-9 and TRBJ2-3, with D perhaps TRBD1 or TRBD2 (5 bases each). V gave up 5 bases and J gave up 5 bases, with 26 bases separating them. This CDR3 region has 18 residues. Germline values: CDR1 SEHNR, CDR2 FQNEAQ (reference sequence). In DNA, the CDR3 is TGTGCCAGCAGCCTTGGGATGGGGACCCGCCGCTCTCTAGATACGCAGTATTTT. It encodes CASSLGMGTRRSLDTQYF.

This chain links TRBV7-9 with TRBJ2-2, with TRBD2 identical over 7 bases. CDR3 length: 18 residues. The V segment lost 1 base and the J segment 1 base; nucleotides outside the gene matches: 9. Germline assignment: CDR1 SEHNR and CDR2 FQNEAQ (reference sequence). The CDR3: CASSLVPSGKLNTGELFF. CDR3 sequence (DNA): TGTGCCAGCAGCTTAGTGCCTAGCGGAAAACTGAACACCGGGGAGCTGTTTTTT.

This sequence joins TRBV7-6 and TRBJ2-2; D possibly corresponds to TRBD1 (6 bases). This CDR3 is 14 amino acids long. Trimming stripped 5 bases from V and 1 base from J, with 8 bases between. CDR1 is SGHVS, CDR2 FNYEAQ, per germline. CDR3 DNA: TGTGCCAGCAGCAAACAGGGGAACACCGGGGAGCTGTTTTTT. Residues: CASSKQGNTGELFF.

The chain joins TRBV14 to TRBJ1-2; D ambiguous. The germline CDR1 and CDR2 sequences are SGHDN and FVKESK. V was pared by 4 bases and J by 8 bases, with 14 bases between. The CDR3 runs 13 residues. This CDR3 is CASSPRPQTGYTF. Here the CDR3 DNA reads TGTGCCAGCAGCCCTCGACCCCAAACGGGCTACACCTTC.

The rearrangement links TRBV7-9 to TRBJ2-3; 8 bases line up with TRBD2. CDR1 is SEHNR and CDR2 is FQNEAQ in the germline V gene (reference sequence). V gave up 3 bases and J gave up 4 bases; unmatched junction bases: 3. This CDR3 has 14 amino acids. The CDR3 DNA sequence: TGTGCCAGCAGCTTCCCCGGGGGGGCAGATACGCAGTATTTT. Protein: CASSFPGGADTQYF.

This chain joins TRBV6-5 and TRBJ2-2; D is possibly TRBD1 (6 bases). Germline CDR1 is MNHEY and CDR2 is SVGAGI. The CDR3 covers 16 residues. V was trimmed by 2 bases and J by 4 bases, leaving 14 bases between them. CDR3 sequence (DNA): TGTGCCAGCAGTTACCGGGAACAGGGTGGCACCGGGGAGCTGTTTTTT. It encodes CASSYREQGGTGELFF.

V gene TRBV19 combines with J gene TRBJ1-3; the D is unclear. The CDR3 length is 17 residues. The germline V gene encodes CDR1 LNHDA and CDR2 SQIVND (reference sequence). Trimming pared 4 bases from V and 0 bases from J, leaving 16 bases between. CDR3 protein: CASSTTGRIGSGNTIYF. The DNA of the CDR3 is TGTGCCAGTAGTACGACGGGCAGGATAGGCTCTGGAAACACCATATATTTT.

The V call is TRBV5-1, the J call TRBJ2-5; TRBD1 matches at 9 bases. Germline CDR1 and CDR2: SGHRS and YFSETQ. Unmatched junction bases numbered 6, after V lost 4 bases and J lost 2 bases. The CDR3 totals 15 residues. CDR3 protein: CASSPDRGRQETQYF. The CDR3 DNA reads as TGCGCCAGCAGCCCGGACAGGGGACGACAAGAGACCCAGTACTTC.

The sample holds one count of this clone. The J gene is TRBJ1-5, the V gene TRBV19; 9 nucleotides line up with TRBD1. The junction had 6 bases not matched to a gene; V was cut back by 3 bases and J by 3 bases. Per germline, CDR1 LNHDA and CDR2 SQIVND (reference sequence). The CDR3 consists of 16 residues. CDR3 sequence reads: CASSIGTGSNNQPQHF. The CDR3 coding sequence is TGTGCCAGTAGTATCGGGACAGGGTCGAACAATCAGCCCCAGCATTTT.

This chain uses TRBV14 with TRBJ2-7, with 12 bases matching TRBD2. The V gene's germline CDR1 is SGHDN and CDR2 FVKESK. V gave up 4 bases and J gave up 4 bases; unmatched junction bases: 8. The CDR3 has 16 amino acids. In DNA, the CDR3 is TGTGCCAGCAGCCCAATGACTAGCGGGAGTCCATACGAGCAGTACTTC. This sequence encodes CASSPMTSGSPYEQYF.

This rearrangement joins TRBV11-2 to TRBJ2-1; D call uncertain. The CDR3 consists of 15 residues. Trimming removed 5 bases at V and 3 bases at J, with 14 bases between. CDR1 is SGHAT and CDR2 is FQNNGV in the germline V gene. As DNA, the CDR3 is TGTGCCAGCAGCGACGGTAGGCAATACTACAATGAGCAGTTCTTC. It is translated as CASSDGRQYYNEQFF.

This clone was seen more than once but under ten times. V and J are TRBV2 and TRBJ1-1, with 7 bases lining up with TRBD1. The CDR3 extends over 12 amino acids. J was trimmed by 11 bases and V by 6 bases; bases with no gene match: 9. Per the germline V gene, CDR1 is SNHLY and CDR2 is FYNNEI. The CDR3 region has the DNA TGTGCCAGCAGAGATGACAGGGAATGGGCTTTCTTT. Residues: CASRDDREWAFF.

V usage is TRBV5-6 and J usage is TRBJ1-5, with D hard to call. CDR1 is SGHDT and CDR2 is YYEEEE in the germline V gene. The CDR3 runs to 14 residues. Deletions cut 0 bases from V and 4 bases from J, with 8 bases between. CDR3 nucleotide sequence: TGTGCCAGCAGCTTGGGTGGCTTTAATCAGCCCCAGCATTTT. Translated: CASSLGGFNQPQHF.

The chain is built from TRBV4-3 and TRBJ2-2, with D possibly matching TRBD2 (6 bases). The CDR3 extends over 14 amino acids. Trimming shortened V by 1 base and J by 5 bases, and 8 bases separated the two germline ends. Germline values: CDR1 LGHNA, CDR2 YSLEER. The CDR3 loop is CASSQGEETGELFF. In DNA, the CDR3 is TGCGCCAGCAGCCAAGGGGAGGAAACCGGGGAGCTGTTTTTT.

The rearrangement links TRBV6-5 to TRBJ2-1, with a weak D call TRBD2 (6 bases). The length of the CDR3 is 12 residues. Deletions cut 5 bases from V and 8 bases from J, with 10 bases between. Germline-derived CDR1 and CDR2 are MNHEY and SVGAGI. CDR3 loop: CASSTTSDEQFF. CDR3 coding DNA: TGTGCCAGCAGTACGACTAGTGATGAGCAGTTCTTC.

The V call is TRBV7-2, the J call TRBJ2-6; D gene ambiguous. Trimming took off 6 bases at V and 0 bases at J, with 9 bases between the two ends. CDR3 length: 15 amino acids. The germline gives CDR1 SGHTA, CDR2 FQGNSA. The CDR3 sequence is CASSWTGSGANVLTF. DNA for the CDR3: TGTGCCAGCAGTTGGACGGGCTCTGGGGCCAACGTCCTGACTTTC.

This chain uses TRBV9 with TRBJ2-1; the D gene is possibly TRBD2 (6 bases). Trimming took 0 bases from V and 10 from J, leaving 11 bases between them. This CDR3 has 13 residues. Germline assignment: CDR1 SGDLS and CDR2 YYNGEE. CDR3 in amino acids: CASSVVHSGEQFF. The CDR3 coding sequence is TGTGCCAGCAGCGTAGTGCATAGCGGAGAGCAGTTCTTC.

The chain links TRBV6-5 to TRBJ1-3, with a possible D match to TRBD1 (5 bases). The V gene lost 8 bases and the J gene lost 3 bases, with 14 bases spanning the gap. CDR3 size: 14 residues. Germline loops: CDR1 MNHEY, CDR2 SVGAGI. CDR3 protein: CASGSQGGGNTIYF. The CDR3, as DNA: TGTGCCAGCGGGTCCCAGGGTGGTGGAAACACCATATATTTT.

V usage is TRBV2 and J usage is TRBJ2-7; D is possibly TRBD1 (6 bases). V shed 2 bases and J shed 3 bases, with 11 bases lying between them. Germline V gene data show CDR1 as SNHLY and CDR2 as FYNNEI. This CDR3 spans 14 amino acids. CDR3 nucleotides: TGTGCCAGCAGTGAACAGGGCAGGGGCTACGAGCAGTACTTC. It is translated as CASSEQGRGYEQYF.

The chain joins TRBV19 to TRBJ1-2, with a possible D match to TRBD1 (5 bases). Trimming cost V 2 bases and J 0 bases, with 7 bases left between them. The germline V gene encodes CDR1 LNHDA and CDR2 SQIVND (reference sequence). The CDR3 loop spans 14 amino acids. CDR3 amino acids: CASSIQGANYGYTF. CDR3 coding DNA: TGTGCCAGTAGTATACAGGGAGCTAACTATGGCTACACCTTC.

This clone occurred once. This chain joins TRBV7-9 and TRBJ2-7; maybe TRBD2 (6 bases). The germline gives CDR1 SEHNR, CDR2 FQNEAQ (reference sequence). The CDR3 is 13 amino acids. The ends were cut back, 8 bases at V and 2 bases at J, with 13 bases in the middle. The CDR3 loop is CASRGYSTYEQYF. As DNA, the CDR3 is TGTGCCAGCCGGGGGTATAGCACCTACGAGCAGTACTTC.

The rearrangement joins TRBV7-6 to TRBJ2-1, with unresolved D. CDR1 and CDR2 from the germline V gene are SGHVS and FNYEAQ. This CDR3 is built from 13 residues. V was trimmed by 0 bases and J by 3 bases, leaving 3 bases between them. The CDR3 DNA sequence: TGTGCCAGCAGCTTAGCTCACTACAATGAGCAGTTCTTC. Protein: CASSLAHYNEQFF. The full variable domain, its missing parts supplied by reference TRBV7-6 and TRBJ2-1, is GAGVSQSPRYKVTKRGQDVALRCDPISGHVSLYWYRQALGQGPEFLTYFNYEAQQDKSGLPNDRFSAERPEGSISTLTIQRTEQRDSAMYRCASSLAHYNEQFFGPGTRLTVL.

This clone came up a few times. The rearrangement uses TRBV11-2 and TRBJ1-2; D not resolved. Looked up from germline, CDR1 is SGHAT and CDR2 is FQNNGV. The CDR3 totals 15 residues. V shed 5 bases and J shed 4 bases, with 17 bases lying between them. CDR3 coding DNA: TGTGCCAGCAGCCCCACGACGGTGGATGGCTATGGCTACACCTTC. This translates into CASSPTTVDGYGYTF.